This record looks at one T cell receptor (beta chain) sequence and its context. This clonotype has a count of ten or more. Its binding antigen is unknown. No per-base quality is available; no much larger clone lies one base away. For repertoire sequencing, the TCR beta CDR3 regions were amplified from RNA transcripts. The first round was an RT-PCR using HTBI primers with the Qiagen OneStep RT-PCR kit, and this first round was followed by a second-round multiplex PCR, then size selection and purification. The libraries underwent paired-end sequencing with 100 bp reads on an Illumina HiSeq2000. The study's processing was this. SOAPnuke was used to process the reads, removing any read that contained adapters or uncalled bases, had a mean Phred below 15, or lacked an exact match to the constant primer or identifier. COPE v1.2.5 was used to merge the high-quality paired reads. Unique nucleotide sequences were defined as clonotypes and aligned to IMGT TRB V, D and J references using MiTCR v1.1. Only V-J combinations with frequency above 0.0001 were analysed, covering around 99% of repertoires. For each V-J combination, a TCR clonal expansion and chaos score was defined as the ratio of F50 clonal expansion to chaos observed in the TCRdist matrix. Welch's t-statistics and random forest were used to narrow the features down to around 13 V-J combinations, which were then fed into a naive Bayes classifier. Thyroid-blood repertoire similarity was quantified with the Morisita-Horn index. TCRdb took the public reads, trimmed them with fastp at Q25, ran MiXCR for clone calling and kept in-frame beta chains. Rows matching on CDR3 protein sequence are summarized as one entry with the most common DNA and genes. TCRdb's processing, not the authors' own work, is the source of the V and J calls. This sample has hundreds of thousands of distinct CDR3 sequences in its table, and about 24% of those were observed once. Approximately 6.5% of the sample rests with the top ten.

This sample was taken from a study of Graves' ophthalmopathy and Graves' hyperthyroidism (dated by TCRdb to the late 2010s). General notes on the study: Peripheral blood samples were taken at the time of initial diagnosis, before any treatment was given. The study used TCR beta repertoire signatures to distinguish Graves' ophthalmopathy from Graves' hyperthyroidism and to predict progression to ophthalmopathy. In total, around 130 blood samples were TCR-sequenced: 43 ophthalmopathy, about 75 hyperthyroidism and about 17 hyperthyroidism-to-ophthalmopathy patients. To explore V-J signatures that distinguish ophthalmopathy from hyperthyroidism, a discovery set of about a hundred patients was enrolled, made up of 40 to 45 with ophthalmopathy and around 57 with stable hyperthyroidism. The independent validation cohort included some 19 hyperthyroidism patients plus 17 patients who later progressed from hyperthyroidism to ophthalmopathy. In five to seven hyperthyroidism patients, the T-cell repertoire of thyroid tissue was compared with the T-cell repertoire of blood. Once sampling was done, hyperthyroidism patients were given methimazole at a starting dose of 30 mg daily, while ophthalmopathy patients were given high-dose intravenous methylprednisolone. The approximately 100 discovery patients were divided at random into training and test sets in a 7:3 ratio. The investigation overall reported the following: Sample size was not predetermined statistically, and investigators were not blinded to group allocation. Among expanded thyroid clonotypes with frequency above 0.001, most also showed up in blood, which suggests that blood repertoires may reflect the thyroid immune response. In validation, the model predicted ophthalmopathy progression with 55% to 71% sensitivity and roughly 72% specificity; about a dozen predicted patients were CT-confirmed with GO in a median of around 6.5 months. Ophthalmopathy was separated from stable hyperthyroidism by the 13-signature model with about 85% sensitivity and 81.08% specificity in cross-validation and with 80%/75% in the test set.

A patient counted as having stable hyperthyroidism if there was no progression to ophthalmopathy within 18 months of follow-up. The hyperthyroidism patients were 18 to 65 years old and newly diagnosed, with a disease duration of less than 2 months. Patients with other autoimmune diseases, uncontrolled infections, pregnancy or lactation were excluded. Diagnosis relied on clinical symptoms, serum thyroxine, TRAb, thyroid ultrasound and orbital computed tomography. Using Ficoll-Paque density gradient centrifugation, PBMCs were isolated from about 10 ml of fresh peripheral blood. Trizol reagent was used to extract the total RNA, and its quality was then checked on an Agilent 2100 Bioanalyzer. The CDR3 numbers 16 residues from cysteine through phenylalanine. Kept here is only the CDR3 DNA, which spans 48 bases and is read in frame from base 1. Per the germline V gene, WSHSY is the CDR1 and SAAADI is the CDR2. The trim is 2 bases for V and 1 base for J, with a gap of 12 bases between the germline ends.

The specimen was peripheral blood. The rearrangement joined TRBV10-2 to TRBJ1-3; TRBD1 is a possible D gene, resting on 5 matching bases. The TCR sequence derives from a woman younger than 35 with stable Graves' hyperthyroidism. Some clones in this sample may be carry-over from other donors' samples. Donor details come from another sample of the same person, matched by shared clones. This receptor carries the CDR3 CASSERTSSSGNTIYF. The nucleotides read TGCGCCAGCAGTGAGAGGACAAGTTCTTCTGGAAACACCATATATTTT.